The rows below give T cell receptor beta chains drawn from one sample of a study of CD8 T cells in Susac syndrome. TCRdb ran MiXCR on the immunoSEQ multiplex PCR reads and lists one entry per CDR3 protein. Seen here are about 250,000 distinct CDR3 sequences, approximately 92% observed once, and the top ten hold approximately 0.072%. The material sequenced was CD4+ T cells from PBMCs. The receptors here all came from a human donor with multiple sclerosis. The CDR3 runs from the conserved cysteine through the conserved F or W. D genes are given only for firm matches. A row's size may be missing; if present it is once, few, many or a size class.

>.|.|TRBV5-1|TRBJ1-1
TGCGCCAGCAGCTTGGACGGACGGACGAACACTGAAGCTTTCTTT
CASSLDGRTNTEAFF
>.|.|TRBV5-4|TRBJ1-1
TGTGCCAGCAGCTTGGGCGGTCGCACTGAAGCTTTCTTT
CASSLGGRTEAFF
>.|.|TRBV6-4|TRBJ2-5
TGTGCCAGCAGTGCCTGCCCCAGGGAAAAAGAGACCCAGTACTTC
CASSACPREKETQYF
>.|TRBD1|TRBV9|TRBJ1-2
TGTGCCAGCAGCGTAGTGGATGGGAAGGGGGCGCAGCTCTATGGCTACACCTTC
CASSVVDGKGAQLYGYTF
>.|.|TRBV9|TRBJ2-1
TGTGCCAGCAGCGTAGTTCTAGCTGGTGAGCAGTTCTTC
CASSVVLAGEQFF
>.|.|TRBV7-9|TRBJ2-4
TGTGCCAGCAGACCGGATAGGGGGAAAAACATTCAGTACTTC
CASRPDRGKNIQYF
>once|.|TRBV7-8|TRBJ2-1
TGTGCCAGCAGCTTAGAGATCTCCTACAATGAGCAGTTCTTC
CASSLEISYNEQFF
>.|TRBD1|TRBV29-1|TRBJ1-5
TGCAGCGTTGGGGACAGGTATCAGCCCCAGCATTTT
CSVGDRYQPQHF
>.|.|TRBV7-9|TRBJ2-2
TGTGCCAGCAGCCGGAATCCCCGGGACACCGGGGAGCTGTTTTTT
CASSRNPRDTGELFF
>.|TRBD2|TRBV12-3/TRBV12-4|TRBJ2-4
TGTGCCAGCAGCGCTAGCGGGTACGCCAAAAACATTCAGTACTTC
CASSASGYAKNIQYF
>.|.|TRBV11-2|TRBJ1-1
TGTGCCAGCAGCCACCTCCGGGGAGCCAACACTGAAGCTTTCTTT
CASSHLRGANTEAFF
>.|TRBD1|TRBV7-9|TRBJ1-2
TGTGCCAGACCGCTCCGCAGGGGGCTCTACACCTTC
CARPLRRGLYTF
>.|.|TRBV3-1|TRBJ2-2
TGTGCCAGCAGCCAAGAACCAGCAGTTGGGGGGGAGCTGTTTTTT
CASSQEPAVGGELFF
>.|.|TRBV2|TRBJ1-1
TGTGCCAGCAGTGAGGGGGGTCCGGCTGAAGCTTTCTTT
CASSEGGPAEAFF
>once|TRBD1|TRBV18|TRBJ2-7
TGTGCCAGCTCACCTGGGGACAGCTACGAGCAGTACTTC
CASSPGDSYEQYF
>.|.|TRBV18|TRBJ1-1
TGTGCCAGCTCACCACCGGCTGGGGCTGAAGCTTTCTTT
CASSPPAGAEAFF
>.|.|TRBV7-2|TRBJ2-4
TGTGCCAGCAGCTTATTCTCCCCAAACATTCAGTACTTC
CASSLFSPNIQYF
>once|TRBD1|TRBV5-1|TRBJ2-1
TGCGCCAGCAGCTTGGGACAGGGGGGGAGGAATGAGCAGTTCTTC
CASSLGQGGRNEQFF
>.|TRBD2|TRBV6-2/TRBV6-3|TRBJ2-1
TGTGCCAGCGGGGAGGGTAGCGGGAGGAATGAGCAGTTCTTC
CASGEGSGRNEQFF
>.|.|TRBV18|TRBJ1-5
TGTGCCAGCTCACCACCGTACAGTAATCAGCCCCAGCATTTT
CASSPPYSNQPQHF
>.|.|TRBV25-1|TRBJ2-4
TGTGCCAGCAGTGAATTGGTGGGGTTAGCCAAAAACATTCAGTACTTC
CASSELVGLAKNIQYF
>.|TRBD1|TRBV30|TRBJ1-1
TGTGCCTGGGGGGACAGCCTGAACACTGAAGCTTTCTTT
CAWGDSLNTEAFF
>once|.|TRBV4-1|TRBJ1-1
TGCGCCAGCAGCCATGAGCTCCCGAACACTGAAGCTTTCTTT
CASSHELPNTEAFF
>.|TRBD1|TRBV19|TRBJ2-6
TGTGCCAGTAACGACAGGGGTTTAAGCTCTGGGGCCAACGTCCTGACTTTC
CASNDRGLSSGANVLTF
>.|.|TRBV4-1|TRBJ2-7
TGCGCCAGCAGCCCTCAAAGGGGCCCCTACGAGCAGTACTTC
CASSPQRGPYEQYF